This T cell receptor beta chain stems from a study of blood T cell repertoires in COVID-19. Study background: The study drew acute and convalescent COVID-19 samples from the United States, Italy and Spain.

Followed over time, Seattle patients had been enrolled while infection was active. As processed by the authors: Amplifying reference gene primers gave estimates of nucleated cell counts. Sequencing used immunoSEQ multiplex PCR; TCRdb keeps in-frame clones, though not all of them. V and J calls and clone size come straight from that table; D and trimming were deduced from the DNA. The sample has 450,000 or so clones, 80% to 90% seen once. Germline CDR1 SGHTA, CDR2 FQGTGA. The CDR3 totals 14 residues. V dropped 1 base and J dropped 0 bases, with 7 bases sitting between them. This clone was observed a single time.

This TCR was sampled from a man younger than 30 with COVID-19, enrolled during active disease. Source material: peripheral blood. This chain connects TRBV7-3 to TRBJ2-7; no clear D. The CDR3 here is CASSLSRSSYEQYF. The CDR3 nucleotides read TGTGCCAGCAGCTTAAGTAGGAGCTCCTACGAGCAGTACTTC. The full variable domain, rest sourced from reference TRBV7-3 and TRBJ2-7, is GAGVSQTPSNKVTEKGKYVELRCDPISGHTALYWYRQSLGQGPEFLIYFQGTGAADDSGLPNDRFFAVRPEGSVSTLKIQRTERGDSAVYLCASSLSRSSYEQYFGPGTRLTVT.